This T cell receptor (beta chain) appears in the sequencing data of a study of Graves' ophthalmopathy and Graves' hyperthyroidism. On the study more broadly: Sampling took place at initial diagnosis, with peripheral blood obtained before any treatment.

Ophthalmopathy not arising within 18 months of follow-up defined hyperthyroidism as stable. Hyperthyroidism patients, all newly diagnosed, had under 2 months' duration and ages of 18 to 65. Findings and caveats of the study: Ophthalmopathy versus stable hyperthyroidism: 13-signature model gave 85% to 90% sensitivity, 75% to 83% specificity.

At least ten counts were recorded for this clonotype. Its antigen remains unknown. This CDR3 has 14 amino acids. Germline values: CDR1 DFQATT, CDR2 SNEGSKA (reference sequence). Trimming stripped 2 bases from V and 5 bases from J, with 15 bases between. Amplification of TCR beta CDR3 regions used RNA transcripts. First-round RT-PCR used HTBI primers; second-round multiplex PCR followed. MiXCR, applied by TCRdb to the multiplex PCR reads, yields one record per CDR3 protein. Of 500,000 to 700,000 distinct CDR3 sequences listed, about 20% are singletons. The sample taken for sequencing was peripheral blood. The TCR originated in a woman aged 18-29 years with stable Graves' hyperthyroidism. Some clones in this sample may be carry-over from other donors' samples. The J gene is TRBJ1-1, the V gene TRBV20-1; possible D gene TRBD1, 6 bases. CDR3 region: CSARPWGGRTEAFF. The CDR3 nucleotides read TGCAGTGCTAGACCATGGGGGGGCAGGACTGAAGCTTTCTTT.